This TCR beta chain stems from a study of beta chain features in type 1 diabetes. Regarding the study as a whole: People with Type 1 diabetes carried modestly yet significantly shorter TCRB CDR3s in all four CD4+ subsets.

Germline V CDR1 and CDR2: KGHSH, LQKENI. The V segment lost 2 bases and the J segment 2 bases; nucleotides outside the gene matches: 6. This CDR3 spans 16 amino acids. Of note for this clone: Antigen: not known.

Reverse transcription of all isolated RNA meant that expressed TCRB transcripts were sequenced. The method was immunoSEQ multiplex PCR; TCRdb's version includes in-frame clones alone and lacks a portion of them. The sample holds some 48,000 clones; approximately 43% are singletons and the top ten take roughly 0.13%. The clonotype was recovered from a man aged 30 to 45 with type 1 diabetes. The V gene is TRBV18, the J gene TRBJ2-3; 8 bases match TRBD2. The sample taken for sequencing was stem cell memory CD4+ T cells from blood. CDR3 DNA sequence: TGTGCCAGCTCACCATTCCGAGCGGGGGACACAGATACGCAGTATTTT. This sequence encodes CASSPFRAGDTDTQYF.